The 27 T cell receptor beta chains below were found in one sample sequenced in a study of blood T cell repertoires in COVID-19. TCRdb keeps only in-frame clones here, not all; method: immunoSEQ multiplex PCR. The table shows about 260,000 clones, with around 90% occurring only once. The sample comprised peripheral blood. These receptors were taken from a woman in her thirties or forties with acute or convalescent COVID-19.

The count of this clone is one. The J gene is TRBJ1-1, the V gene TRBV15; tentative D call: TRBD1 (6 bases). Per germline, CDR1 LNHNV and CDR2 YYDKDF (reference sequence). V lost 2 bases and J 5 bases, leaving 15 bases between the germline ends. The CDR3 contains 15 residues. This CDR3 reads CATSRPGEGGTEAFF. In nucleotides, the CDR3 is TGTGCCACCAGCAGACCAGGGGAAGGAGGAACTGAAGCTTTCTTT.

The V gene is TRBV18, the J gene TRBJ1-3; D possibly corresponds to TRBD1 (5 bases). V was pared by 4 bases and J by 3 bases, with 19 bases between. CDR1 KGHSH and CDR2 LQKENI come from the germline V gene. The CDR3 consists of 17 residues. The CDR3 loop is CASSRKRPQGGGNTIYF. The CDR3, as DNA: TGTGCCAGCTCACGGAAAAGGCCTCAGGGTGGTGGAAACACCATATATTTT.

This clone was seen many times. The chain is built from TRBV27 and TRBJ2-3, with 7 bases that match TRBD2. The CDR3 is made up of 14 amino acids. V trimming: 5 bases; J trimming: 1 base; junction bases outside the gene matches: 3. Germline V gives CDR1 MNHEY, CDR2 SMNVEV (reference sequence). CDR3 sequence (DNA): TGTGCCAGCAGTCCCAGCGGGGGCACAGATACGCAGTATTTT. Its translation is CASSPSGGTDTQYF.

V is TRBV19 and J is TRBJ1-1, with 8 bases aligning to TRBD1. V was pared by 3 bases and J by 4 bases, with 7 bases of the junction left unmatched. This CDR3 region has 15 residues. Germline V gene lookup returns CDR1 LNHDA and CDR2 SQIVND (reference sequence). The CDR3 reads CASSMGGQGITEAFF. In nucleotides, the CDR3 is TGTGCCAGTAGTATGGGCGGACAGGGAATCACTGAAGCTTTCTTT.

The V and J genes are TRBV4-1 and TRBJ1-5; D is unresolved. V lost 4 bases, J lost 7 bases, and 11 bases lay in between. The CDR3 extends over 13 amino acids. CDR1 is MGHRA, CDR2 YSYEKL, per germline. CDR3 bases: TGCGCCAGCAGCCTGAATCTCGCGCAGCCCCAGCATTTT. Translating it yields CASSLNLAQPQHF.

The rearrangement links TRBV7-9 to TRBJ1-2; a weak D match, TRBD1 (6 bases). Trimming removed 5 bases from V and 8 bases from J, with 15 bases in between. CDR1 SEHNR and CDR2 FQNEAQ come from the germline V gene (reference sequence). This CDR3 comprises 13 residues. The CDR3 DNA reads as TGTGCCAGCAGCGACGGGACAATGAGGGGCTACACCTTC. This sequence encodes CASSDGTMRGYTF.

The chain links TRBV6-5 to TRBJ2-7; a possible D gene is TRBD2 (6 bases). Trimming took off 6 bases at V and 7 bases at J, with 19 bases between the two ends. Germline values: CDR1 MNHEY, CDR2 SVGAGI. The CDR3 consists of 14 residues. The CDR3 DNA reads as TGTGCCAGCAGGTTACGGTTAGGGGCGGGGGAGCAGTACGTC. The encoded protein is CASRLRLGAGEQYV.

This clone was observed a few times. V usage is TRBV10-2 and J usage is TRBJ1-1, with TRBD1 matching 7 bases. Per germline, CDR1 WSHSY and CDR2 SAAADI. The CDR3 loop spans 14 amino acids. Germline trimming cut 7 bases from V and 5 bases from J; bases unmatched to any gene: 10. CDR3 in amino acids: CASNEQGPGTEAFF. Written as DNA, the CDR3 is TGCGCCAGCAACGAACAGGGGCCCGGGACTGAAGCTTTCTTT.

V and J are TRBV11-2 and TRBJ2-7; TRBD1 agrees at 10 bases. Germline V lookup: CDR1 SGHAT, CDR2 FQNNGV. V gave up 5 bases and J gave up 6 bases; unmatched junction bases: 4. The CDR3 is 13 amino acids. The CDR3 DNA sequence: TGTGCCAGCAGCGTCGGACAGGGGGGCGAGCAGTACGTC. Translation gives CASSVGQGGEQYV.

The CDR3 sequence: CATGGQAGYGYTF. As DNA, the CDR3 is TGTGCCACTGGAGGTCAGGCCGGCTATGGCTACACCTTC. The rearrangement links TRBV24-1 to TRBJ1-2; D uncertain. V was trimmed by 10 bases and J by 4 bases, leaving 15 bases between them. This CDR3 is 13 amino acids long. Germline-derived CDR1 and CDR2 are KGHDR and SFDVKD.

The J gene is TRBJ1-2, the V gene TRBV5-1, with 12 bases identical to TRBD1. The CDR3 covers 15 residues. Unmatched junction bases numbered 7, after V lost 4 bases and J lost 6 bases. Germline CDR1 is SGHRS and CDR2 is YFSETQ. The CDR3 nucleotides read TGCGCCAGCAGCGGGGGACAGGGGGCTGTCGATGGCTACACCTTC. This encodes CASSGGQGAVDGYTF.

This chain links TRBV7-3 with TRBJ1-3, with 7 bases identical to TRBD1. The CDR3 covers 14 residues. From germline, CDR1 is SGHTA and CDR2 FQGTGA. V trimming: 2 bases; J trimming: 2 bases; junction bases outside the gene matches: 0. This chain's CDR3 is CASSLGTAGNTIYF. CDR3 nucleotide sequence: TGTGCCAGCAGCTTAGGGACAGCTGGAAACACCATATATTTT.

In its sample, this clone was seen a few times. The CDR3, as DNA: TGCGCCAGCAGTGAGTCCGGGACTAGCGGGGTTACCGGGGAGCTGTTTTTT. As protein: CASSESGTSGVTGELFF. The chain has TRBV10-1 and TRBJ2-2, with 13 bases that match TRBD2. Trimming took 0 bases from V and 5 from J; bases not matched to a gene: 3. The CDR3 loop spans 17 amino acids. Looked up from germline, CDR1 is WNHNN and CDR2 is SYGVQD (reference sequence).

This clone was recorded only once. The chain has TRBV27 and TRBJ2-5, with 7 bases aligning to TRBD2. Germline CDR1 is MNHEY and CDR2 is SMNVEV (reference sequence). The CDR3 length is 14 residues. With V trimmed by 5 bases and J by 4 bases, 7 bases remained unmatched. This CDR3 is CASSRGVGGETQYF. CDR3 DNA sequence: TGTGCCAGCAGTCGGGGGGTTGGGGGAGAGACCCAGTACTTC.

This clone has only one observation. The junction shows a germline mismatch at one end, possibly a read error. CDR3 coding DNA: TGTGCCAGCAGCGCCACAGGGTCTGCGGCCAACGTCCTGACTTTC. It codes for CASSATGSAANVLTF. The chain uses TRBV9 and TRBJ2-6; a weak D match, TRBD1 (6 bases). This CDR3 comprises 15 residues. Germline V gene lookup returns CDR1 SGDLS and CDR2 YYNGEE.

DNA for the CDR3: TGTGCCAGCAGCGTAGCTACAGGCGAACAACTCTACGAGCAGTACGTC. It translates to CASSVATGEQLYEQYV. The V and J genes are TRBV9 and TRBJ2-7; D may be TRBD1 (5 bases). V was clipped by 0 bases and J by 3 bases, with 16 bases between them. Germline-derived CDR1 and CDR2 are SGDLS and YYNGEE. CDR3 length: 16 residues.

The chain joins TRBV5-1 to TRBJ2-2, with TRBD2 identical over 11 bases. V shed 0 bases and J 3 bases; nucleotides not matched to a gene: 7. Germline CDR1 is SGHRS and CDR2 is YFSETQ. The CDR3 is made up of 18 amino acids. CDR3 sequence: CASSLVGLAGPYTGELFF. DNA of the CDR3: TGCGCCAGCAGCTTGGTTGGACTAGCGGGTCCCTACACCGGGGAGCTGTTTTTT.

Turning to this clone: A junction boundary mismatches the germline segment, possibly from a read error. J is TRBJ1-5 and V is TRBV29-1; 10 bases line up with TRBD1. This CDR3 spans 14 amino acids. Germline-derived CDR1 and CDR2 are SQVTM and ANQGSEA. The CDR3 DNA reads TGCAGCAAGAAAGACAGGGGGCGCAAACAGCCCCAGCATTTT. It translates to CSKKDRGRKQPQHF.

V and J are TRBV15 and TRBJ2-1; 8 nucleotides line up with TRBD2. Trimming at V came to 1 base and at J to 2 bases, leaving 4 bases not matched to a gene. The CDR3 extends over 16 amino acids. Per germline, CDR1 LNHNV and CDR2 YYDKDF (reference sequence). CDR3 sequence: CATSRVNSGAYNEQFF. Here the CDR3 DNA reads TGTGCCACCAGCAGAGTTAATAGCGGGGCCTACAATGAGCAGTTCTTC.

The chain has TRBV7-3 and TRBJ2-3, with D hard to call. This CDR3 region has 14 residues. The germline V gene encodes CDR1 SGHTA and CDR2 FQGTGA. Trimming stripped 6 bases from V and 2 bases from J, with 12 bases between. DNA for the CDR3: TGTGCCAGCAGGCAGTCCCCCGACACAGATACGCAGTATTTT. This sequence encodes CASRQSPDTDTQYF.

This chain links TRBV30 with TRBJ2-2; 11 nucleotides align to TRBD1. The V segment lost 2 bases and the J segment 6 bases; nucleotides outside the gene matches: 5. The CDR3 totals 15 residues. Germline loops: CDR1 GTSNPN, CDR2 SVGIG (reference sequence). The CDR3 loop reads CAWSPRTGGAGELFF. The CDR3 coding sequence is TGTGCCTGGAGTCCACGGACAGGGGGCGCCGGGGAGCTGTTTTTT.

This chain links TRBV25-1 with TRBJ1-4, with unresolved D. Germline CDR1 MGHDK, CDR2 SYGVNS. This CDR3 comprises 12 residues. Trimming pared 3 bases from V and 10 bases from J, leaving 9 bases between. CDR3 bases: TGTGCCAGCAGTGAGGGCGAAAGAAAACTGTTTTTT. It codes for CASSEGERKLFF.

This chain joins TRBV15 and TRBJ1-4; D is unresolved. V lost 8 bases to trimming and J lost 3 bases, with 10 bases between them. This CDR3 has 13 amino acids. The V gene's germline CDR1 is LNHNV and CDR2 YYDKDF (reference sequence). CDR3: CATCGGANEKLFF. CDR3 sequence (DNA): TGTGCCACCTGTGGAGGTGCTAATGAAAAACTGTTTTTT.

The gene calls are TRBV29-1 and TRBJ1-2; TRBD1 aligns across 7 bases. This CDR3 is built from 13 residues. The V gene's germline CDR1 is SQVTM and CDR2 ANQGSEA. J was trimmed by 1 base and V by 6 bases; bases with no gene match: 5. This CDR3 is CSVEQGYNYGYTF. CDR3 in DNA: TGCAGCGTAGAACAGGGGTATAACTATGGCTACACCTTC.

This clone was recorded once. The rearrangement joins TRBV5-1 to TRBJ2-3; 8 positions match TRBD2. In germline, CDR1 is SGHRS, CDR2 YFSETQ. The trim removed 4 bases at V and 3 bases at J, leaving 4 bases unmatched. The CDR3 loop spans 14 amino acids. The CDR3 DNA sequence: TGCGCCAGCAGCCCGGGGGGGAGGACAGATACGCAGTATTTT. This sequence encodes CASSPGGRTDTQYF.

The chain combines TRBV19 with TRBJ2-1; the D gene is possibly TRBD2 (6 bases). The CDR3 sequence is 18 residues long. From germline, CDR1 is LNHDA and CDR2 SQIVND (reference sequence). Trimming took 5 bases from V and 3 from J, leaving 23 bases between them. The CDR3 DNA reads TGTGCCAGTAGTGTCGGCCTTGCGGCGGGGATCCTCTACAATGAGCAGTTCTTC. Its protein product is CASSVGLAAGILYNEQFF.

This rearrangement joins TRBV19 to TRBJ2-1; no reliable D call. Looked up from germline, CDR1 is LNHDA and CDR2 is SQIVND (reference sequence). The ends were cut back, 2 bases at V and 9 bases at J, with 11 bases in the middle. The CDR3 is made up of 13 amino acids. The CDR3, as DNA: TGTGCCAGTAGTATAAGACGGCGAGGTGAGCAGTTCTTC. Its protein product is CASSIRRRGEQFF. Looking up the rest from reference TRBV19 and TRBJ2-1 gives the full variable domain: DGGITQSPKYLFRKEGQNVTLSCEQNLNHDAMYWYRQDPGQGLRLIYYSQIVNDFQKGDIAEGYSVSREKKESFPLTVTSAQKNPTAFYLCASSIRRRGEQFFGPGTRLTVL.